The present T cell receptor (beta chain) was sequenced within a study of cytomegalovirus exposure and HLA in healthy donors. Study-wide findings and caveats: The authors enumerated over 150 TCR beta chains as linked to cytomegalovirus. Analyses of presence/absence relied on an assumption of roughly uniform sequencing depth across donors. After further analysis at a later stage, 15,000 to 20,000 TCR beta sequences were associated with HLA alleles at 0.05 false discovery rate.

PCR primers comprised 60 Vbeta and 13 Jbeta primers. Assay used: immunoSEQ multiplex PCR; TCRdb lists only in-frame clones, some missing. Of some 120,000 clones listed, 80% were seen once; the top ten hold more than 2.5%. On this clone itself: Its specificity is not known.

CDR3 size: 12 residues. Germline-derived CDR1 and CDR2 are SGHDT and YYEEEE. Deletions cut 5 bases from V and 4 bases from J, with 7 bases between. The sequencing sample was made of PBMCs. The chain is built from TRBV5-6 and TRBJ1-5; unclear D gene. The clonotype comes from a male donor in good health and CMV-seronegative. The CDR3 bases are TGTGCCAGCAGTAGAGGAAATCAGCCCCAGCATTTT. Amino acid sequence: CASSRGNQPQHF.